These 25 T cell receptor beta chains were sequenced from one sample in a study of somatic mutations in cytotoxic T cells in rheumatoid arthritis. Profiling relied on immunoSEQ multiplex PCR, and the TCRdb table lists in-frame clones only, not all of them. The repertoire includes 20,000 to 25,000 clones, about four fifths of them detected once, and about 11% sits in the top ten. What was sequenced was CD8+ T cells sorted from blood. The receptors originated from an adult with rheumatoid arthritis.

The chain links TRBV7-9 to TRBJ1-1; 11 nucleotides line up with TRBD1. V lost 5 bases and J lost 5; bases outside the gene matches: 7. There are 15 residues in the CDR3. Germline CDR1 SEHNR, CDR2 FQNEAQ (reference sequence). The DNA for the CDR3 is TGTGCCAGCAGCCTACCGGACAGGGGGCTAACTGAAGCTTTCTTT. Encoded protein: CASSLPDRGLTEAFF.

V and J are TRBV6-1 and TRBJ1-4, with a possible D match to TRBD1 (5 bases). V dropped 4 bases and J dropped 3 bases, with 15 bases sitting between them. There are 16 residues in the CDR3. The germline V gene encodes CDR1 MNHNS and CDR2 SASEGT. CDR3 residues: CASSAGPAGANEKLFF. CDR3 sequence (DNA): TGTGCCAGCAGTGCAGGGCCTGCCGGGGCTAATGAAAAACTGTTTTTT.

This chain uses TRBV2 with TRBJ2-7; D perhaps matches TRBD2 (6 bases). The germline V and J ends were trimmed by 6 bases and 4 bases, with 16 bases remaining between them. This CDR3 spans 14 amino acids. Germline-derived CDR1 and CDR2 are SNHLY and FYNNEI. In DNA form, the CDR3 reads TGTGCCAGCAGCGTTGGACCTGCGGGATACGAGCAGTACTTC. This gives the protein CASSVGPAGYEQYF.

The chain couples TRBV7-6 to TRBJ2-7; possible D gene TRBD1, 6 bases. In germline, CDR1 is SGHVS, CDR2 FNYEAQ. The CDR3 length is 13 residues. Trimming stripped 5 bases from V and 3 bases from J, with 11 bases between. CDR3 nucleotide sequence: TGTGCCAGCAGCCCCCCGGACAGCTACGAGCAGTACTTC. It encodes CASSPPDSYEQYF.

The chain couples TRBV7-9 to TRBJ2-7; 12 bases are shared with TRBD1. In germline, CDR1 is SEHNR, CDR2 FQNEAQ (reference sequence). This CDR3 has 14 amino acids. Trimming removed 4 bases from V and 7 bases from J; junction bases left unmatched: 5. In nucleotides, the CDR3 is TGTGCCAGCAGCTCTGGGACAGGGGGCAAGGAGCAGTACTTC. This sequence encodes CASSSGTGGKEQYF.

The chain joins TRBV7-9 to TRBJ1-1; D gene uncertain. Looked up from germline, CDR1 is SEHNR and CDR2 is FQNEAQ (reference sequence). The CDR3 totals 12 residues. V lost 0 bases to trimming and J lost 4 bases, with 3 bases between them. CDR3 DNA: TGTGCCAGCAGCTTAGCAACCACTGAAGCTTTCTTT. Amino acids: CASSLATTEAFF.

The rearrangement links TRBV6-1 to TRBJ2-7; perhaps TRBD1 as D (6 bases). Trimming cost V 1 base and J 3 bases, with 10 bases left between them. The CDR3 loop spans 14 amino acids. Germline V CDR1 and CDR2: MNHNS, SASEGT. The CDR3 is CASSEGEGGYEQYF. In nucleotides, the CDR3 is TGTGCCAGCAGTGAAGGGGAAGGGGGCTACGAGCAGTACTTC.

CDR3 sequence (DNA): TGTGCCAGCAGTTACTCACAGGACACCGGGGAGCTGTTTTTT. Encoded protein: CASSYSQDTGELFF. The chain has TRBV6-5 and TRBJ2-2, with D possibly matching TRBD1 (5 bases). CDR3 size: 14 residues. V lost 0 bases to trimming and J lost 3 bases, with 5 bases between them. Germline V gives CDR1 MNHEY, CDR2 SVGAGI.

This clone appeared a few times. This sequence joins TRBV27 and TRBJ1-4, with D tentatively TRBD1 (5 bases). The CDR3 spans 18 residues. CDR1 is MNHEY, CDR2 SMNVEV, per germline (reference sequence). Trimming left V 2 bases short and J 5 bases short, with 21 bases between. The CDR3 here is CASSLGTLPGLGNEKLFF. CDR3 in DNA: TGTGCCAGCAGTTTAGGGACGCTGCCGGGACTGGGAAATGAAAAACTGTTTTTT.

V and J are TRBV4-3 and TRBJ2-7; D not certain. The CDR3 runs to 15 residues. V dropped 1 base and J dropped 7 bases, with 17 bases sitting between them. Germline assignment: CDR1 LGHNA and CDR2 YSLEER. CDR3 sequence reads: CASSQGWKTQGEQYF. Written as DNA, the CDR3 is TGCGCCAGCAGCCAAGGATGGAAGACCCAAGGGGAGCAGTACTTC.

The chain has TRBV6-5 and TRBJ2-3, with D perhaps matching TRBD1 (5 bases). This CDR3 has 15 residues. Trimming left V 2 bases short and J 5 bases short, with 14 bases between. Germline V gives CDR1 MNHEY, CDR2 SVGAGI. CDR3 nucleotide sequence: TGTGCCAGCAGTTACCTTGGCAGGGAATTAGATACGCAGTATTTT. This gives the protein CASSYLGRELDTQYF.

The rearrangement joins TRBV19 to TRBJ2-3; D perhaps matches TRBD1 (6 bases). The V gene's germline CDR1 is LNHDA and CDR2 SQIVND (reference sequence). Trimming took 6 bases from V and 1 from J, leaving 11 bases between them. This CDR3 has 14 amino acids. The CDR3 spells CASRRAGGTDTQYF. The CDR3 DNA reads as TGTGCCAGTAGAAGGGCAGGGGGCACAGATACGCAGTATTTT. The full variable domain, rest sourced from reference TRBV19 and TRBJ2-3, is DGGITQSPKYLFRKEGQNVTLSCEQNLNHDAMYWYRQDPGQGLRLIYYSQIVNDFQKGDIAEGYSVSREKKESFPLTVTSAQKNPTAFYLCASRRAGGTDTQYFGPGTRLTVL.

This chain links TRBV6-5 with TRBJ2-5; TRBD1 might be the D (5 bases). Germline CDR1 reads MNHEY; CDR2 reads SVGAGI. V lost 2 bases to trimming and J lost 4 bases, with 11 bases between them. The CDR3 contains 14 residues. The CDR3 spells CASSYGARGETQYF. The CDR3 DNA reads as TGTGCCAGCAGTTACGGGGCTAGAGGAGAGACCCAGTACTTC.

The CDR3 nucleotides are TGTGCCAGCAGTGAGATGGCAGACCACTATGGCTACACCTTC. It translates to CASSEMADHYGYTF. The chain combines TRBV6-1 with TRBJ1-2; D ambiguous. Per germline, CDR1 MNHNS and CDR2 SASEGT. V was shortened by 3 bases and J by 3 bases, with 11 bases between the two germline ends. The CDR3 contains 14 residues.

The chain is built from TRBV28 and TRBJ2-1; 9 nucleotides align to TRBD1. Germline values: CDR1 MDHEN, CDR2 SYDVKM. CDR3 length: 18 amino acids. V lost 7 bases to trimming and J lost 0 bases; unmatched junction nucleotides: 13. The CDR3 reads CASTVGQGPFYSYNEQFF. The CDR3 DNA follows: TGTGCCAGCACTGTCGGACAGGGGCCTTTTTACTCCTACAATGAGCAGTTCTTC.

The chain combines TRBV14 with TRBJ1-2; D gene uncertain. The V end lost 0 bases, the J end lost 7 bases, and 9 bases lay between the germline ends. The germline CDR1 and CDR2 sequences are SGHDN and FVKESK. The CDR3 covers 13 residues. Written as DNA, the CDR3 is TGTGCCAGCAGCCAAGATCTTGGGTTTGGCTACACCTTC. This codes for CASSQDLGFGYTF.

The chain recombines TRBV19 with TRBJ2-2, with 7 bases aligning to TRBD2. Germline V gives CDR1 LNHDA, CDR2 SQIVND (reference sequence). After removal of 6 bases from V and 4 bases from J, the junction contained 5 bases not matched to a gene. This CDR3 is built from 14 residues. In DNA, the CDR3 is TGTGCCAGTAGCCCTAGCGGCGGCACCGGGGAGCTGTTTTTT. It yields the protein CASSPSGGTGELFF.

This clone was seen only once. The chain recombines TRBV5-1 with TRBJ2-3; D unresolved. Germline V lookup: CDR1 SGHRS, CDR2 YFSETQ. The length of the CDR3 is 15 residues. V lost 2 bases to trimming and J lost 3 bases, with 13 bases between them. The CDR3 sequence is CASSFGIARTDTQYF. As DNA, the CDR3 is TGCGCCAGCAGCTTTGGGATCGCGCGGACAGATACGCAGTATTTT.

The chain carries TRBV4-2 and TRBJ2-4; D is possibly TRBD1 or TRBD2 (5 bases each). The germline V and J ends were trimmed by 0 bases and 0 bases, with 9 bases remaining between them. Germline CDR1 and CDR2: LGHNA and YNFKEQ. The CDR3 is 16 residues long. Here the CDR3 DNA reads TGTGCCAGCAGCCAAGAAGGGACGCCAGCCAAAAACATTCAGTACTTC. It yields the protein CASSQEGTPAKNIQYF.

This clone occurred once. J is TRBJ1-4 and V is TRBV7-9; weak D call: TRBD1 (5 bases). The CDR3 runs 14 residues. The V gene lost 9 bases and the J gene lost 4 bases, with 15 bases spanning the gap. Germline V gene sequence: CDR1 SEHNR, CDR2 FQNEAQ (reference sequence). The CDR3 nucleotides are TGTGCCAGTTGTCGGGGGGGGAGTAATGAAAAACTGTTTTTT. Translation: CASCRGGSNEKLFF.

V usage is TRBV19 and J usage is TRBJ2-2, with no clear D. CDR3 length: 12 residues. The V end was cut by 10 bases, the J end by 4 bases, with 10 bases between. Germline V CDR1 and CDR2: LNHDA, SQIVND (reference sequence). The CDR3: CATYGATGELFF. The DNA for the CDR3 is TGTGCCACGTATGGCGCCACCGGGGAGCTGTTTTTT.

The chain is built from TRBV4-2 and TRBJ2-7, with D perhaps TRBD2 (5 bases). This CDR3 has 15 residues. The germline V and J ends were trimmed by 0 bases and 0 bases, with 9 bases remaining between them. Per germline, CDR1 LGHNA and CDR2 YNFKEQ. The CDR3 DNA sequence: TGTGCCAGCAGCCAAGAATCGGGGAGCTCCTACGAGCAGTACTTC. Amino acid sequence: CASSQESGSSYEQYF.

This clone appeared once. This chain joins TRBV10-1 and TRBJ2-1; D is possibly TRBD2 (5 bases). The germline V gene encodes CDR1 WNHNN and CDR2 SYGVQD (reference sequence). This CDR3 has 16 residues. The V end lost 0 bases, the J end lost 0 bases, and 9 bases lay between the germline ends. CDR3 in DNA: TGCGCCAGCAGTGAGTCGATGAGGGCCTCCTACAATGAGCAGTTCTTC. Translating gives CASSESMRASYNEQFF.

This clone is classed as medium-sized. CDR3 sequence: CASSQDRVSAGYTF. DNA for the CDR3: TGCGCCAGCAGCCAAGATCGGGTTTCGGCTGGCTACACCTTC. The chain uses TRBV4-1 and TRBJ1-2; D not certain. Germline V lookup: CDR1 MGHRA, CDR2 YSYEKL. CDR3 length: 14 amino acids. The V gene lost 0 bases and the J gene lost 7 bases, with 12 bases spanning the gap.

The rearrangement uses TRBV4-1 and TRBJ2-1; possibly TRBD2 for D (5 bases). Between the trimmed V and J ends, which lost 6 bases and 5 bases, there was a span of 17 bases. Germline CDR1 reads MGHRA; CDR2 reads YSYEKL. The CDR3 contains 15 residues. In nucleotides, the CDR3 is TGCGCCAGCAGTCTCGGCGTCGTGGGAGACAATGAGCAGTTCTTC. Amino acid sequence: CASSLGVVGDNEQFF.